What follows are 9 T cell receptor beta chains derived from one specimen sequenced in a study of blood T cell repertoires in COVID-19. Some clones are missing from TCRdb's copy, which holds only in-frame ones; the method was immunoSEQ multiplex PCR. The sample lists 180,000 or so clones, 70% to 85% occurring once. What was sequenced was peripheral blood. These receptors all stem from a man aged 60 to 69 who had recovered from COVID-19.

The genes are TRBV30 and TRBJ2-3; TRBD2 agrees at 11 bases. Germline values: CDR1 GTSNPN, CDR2 SVGIG (reference sequence). The CDR3 loop spans 15 amino acids. The V gene end was trimmed by 3 bases and the J gene end by 3 bases; junction bases not matched to a gene: 5. CDR3 region: CAWSRLAGRTDTQYF. The CDR3 DNA reads TGTGCCTGGAGCCGACTAGCGGGAAGGACAGATACGCAGTATTTT. Full variable domain (missing parts from reference TRBV30 and TRBJ2-3): SQTIHQWPATLVQPVGSPLSLECTVEGTSNPNLYWYRQAAGRGLQLLFYSVGIGQISSEVPQNLSASRPQDRQFILSSKKLLLSDSGFYLCAWSRLAGRTDTQYFGPGTRLTVL.

J is TRBJ1-2 and V is TRBV3-1 (or the pseudogene TRBV3-2); tentative D call: TRBD1 (5 bases). Germline loops: CDR1 LGHDT, CDR2 YNNKEL (reference sequence). V was trimmed by 3 bases and J by 4 bases, leaving 21 bases between them. The CDR3 is 17 amino acids. This CDR3 is CASSQPIGAAGLYGYTF. In nucleotides, the CDR3 is TGTGCCAGCAGCCAGCCGATTGGGGCGGCGGGGCTCTATGGCTACACCTTC.

V gene TRBV29-1 combines with J gene TRBJ2-5, with a possible D match to TRBD2 (7 bases). The V gene's germline CDR1 is SQVTM and CDR2 ANQGSEA. This CDR3 spans 14 amino acids. V was clipped by 6 bases and J by 1 base, with 15 bases between them. The CDR3 nucleotides read TGCAGCGTCGCCGAGGGGGGGACCCAAGAGACCCAGTACTTC. The encoded protein is CSVAEGGTQETQYF.

This chain uses TRBV20-1 with TRBJ2-7; possibly TRBD2 for D (6 bases). The CDR3 length is 13 residues. Germline V CDR1 and CDR2: DFQATT, SNEGSKA (reference sequence). Trimming took off 3 bases at V and 5 bases at J, with 14 bases between the two ends. In DNA, the CDR3 is TGCAGTGCTAGTGCGACTAGTTTCCACGAGCAGTACTTC. It encodes CSASATSFHEQYF.

The CDR3 loop reads CASSLTGVRTEAFF. The DNA of the CDR3 is TGTGCCAGCAGCTTAACAGGGGTACGGACTGAAGCTTTCTTT. The rearrangement links TRBV7-3 to TRBJ1-1, with D possibly being TRBD1 (5 bases). The CDR3 sequence is 14 residues long. Trimming took 0 bases from V and 5 from J, leaving 10 bases between them. Germline V CDR1 and CDR2: SGHTA, FQGTGA.

The gene calls are TRBV2 and TRBJ1-5, with D maybe TRBD1 (5 bases). The CDR3 totals 14 residues. The germline gives CDR1 SNHLY, CDR2 FYNNEI. The V gene lost 9 bases and the J gene lost 0 bases, with 12 bases spanning the gap. CDR3 protein: CASQDKNSNQPQHF. CDR3 coding DNA: TGTGCCAGTCAGGACAAAAATAGCAATCAGCCCCAGCATTTT.

V is TRBV18 and J is TRBJ2-7; D not resolved. The CDR3 has 14 amino acids. The germline V gene encodes CDR1 KGHSH and CDR2 LQKENI. V lost 0 bases, J lost 6 bases, and 12 bases lay in between. This chain's CDR3 is CASSPPTTEREQYF. DNA for the CDR3: TGTGCCAGCTCACCACCCACCACGGAGCGCGAGCAGTACTTC.

This sequence joins TRBV4-2 and TRBJ2-3; 9 bases are a match to TRBD2. Germline values: CDR1 LGHNA, CDR2 YNFKEQ. Losses at the gene ends were 0 bases for V and 1 base for J; bases not matched to a gene: 2. This CDR3 region has 16 residues. For the CDR3, the DNA is TGTGCCAGCAGCCAAGAATTAGCGGGGGGCACAGATACGCAGTATTTT. Translated: CASSQELAGGTDTQYF.

The chain is built from TRBV2 and TRBJ2-3, with TRBD1 matching over 8 bases. The CDR3 runs to 15 residues. V was pared by 5 bases and J by 3 bases, with 7 bases of the junction left unmatched. Germline V lookup: CDR1 SNHLY, CDR2 FYNNEI. DNA of the CDR3: TGTGCCAGCAGTTCTCGACAGGGGAGAACAGATACGCAGTATTTT. Protein sequence: CASSSRQGRTDTQYF.